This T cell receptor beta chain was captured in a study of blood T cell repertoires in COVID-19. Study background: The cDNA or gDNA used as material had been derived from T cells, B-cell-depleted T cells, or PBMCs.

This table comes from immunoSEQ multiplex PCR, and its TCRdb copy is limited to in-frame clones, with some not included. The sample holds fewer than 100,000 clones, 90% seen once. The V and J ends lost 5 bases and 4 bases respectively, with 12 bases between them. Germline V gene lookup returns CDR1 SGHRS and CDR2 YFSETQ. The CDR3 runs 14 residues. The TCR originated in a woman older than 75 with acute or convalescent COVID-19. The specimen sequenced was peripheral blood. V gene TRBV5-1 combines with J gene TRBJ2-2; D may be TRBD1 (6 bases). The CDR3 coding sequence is TGCGCCAGCAGGGCCGGACAGTCCACCGGGGAGCTGTTTTTT. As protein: CASRAGQSTGELFF.